The TCR beta chain described here comes from a study of cytotoxic CD8 clonotypes in ibrutinib-treated CLL. As for this clone: Its antigen is not identified.

The ends were cut back, 5 bases at V and 1 base at J, with 11 bases in the middle. In germline, CDR1 is SGHDN, CDR2 FVKESK. The CDR3 has 15 amino acids. Only in-frame clones appear in the TCRdb table, and some are missing; sequencing was by immunoSEQ multiplex PCR. Of under 200,000 clones listed, around 84% were seen once; the top ten hold roughly 1.9%. Whole-study findings and limits: Clonality climbed at ibrutinib response, then dropped toward baseline at progression. Patients showed higher baseline clonality than age-matched healthy donors, and it tracked circulating CD8+ T-cell counts.

The J gene is TRBJ2-2, the V gene TRBV14, with D possibly TRBD1 on 6 matching bases. The TCR was taken from a human donor with chronic lymphocytic leukemia. The input for sequencing was PBMCs, taken after 12 months of ibrutinib treatment. CDR3 sequence: CASSFWGLNTGELFF. In DNA, the CDR3 is TGTGCCAGCAGCTTTTGGGGGCTGAACACCGGGGAGCTGTTTTTT.